A single sample gave rise to the 3 T cell receptor beta chains below, sequenced in a study of identical twins. TCRdb used MiXCR to reprocess the 5' RACE reads, holding one entry per CDR3 protein. The table includes approximately 220,000 distinct CDR3 sequences, 6.5% to 8.5% detected once. The sample also formed part of further work on yellow fever vaccine responses in identical twins.

Specimen: memory (CD45RO+) T cells sorted from blood. The receptors stem from a young woman in good health.

This clonotype was detected many times. V gene TRBV4-3 combines with J gene TRBJ2-3, with 7 bases that match TRBD2. The CDR3 has 19 amino acids. Germline CDR1 is LGHNA and CDR2 is YSLEER. The ends lost 0 bases at V and 0 bases at J; junction bases unmatched: 12. The CDR3 DNA sequence: TGCGCCAGCAGCCAAGATTATCCTAGCGGCACTTCTAGCACAGATACGCAGTATTTT. Residues: CASSQDYPSGTSSTDTQYF.

V and J are TRBV2 and TRBJ1-5; D is possibly TRBD1 (5 bases). The length of the CDR3 is 14 residues. V dropped 8 bases and J dropped 2 bases, with 13 bases sitting between them. Germline V gene data show CDR1 as SNHLY and CDR2 as FYNNEI. CDR3 DNA sequence: TGTGCCAGCCGTGGGGGAGGCGGCAATCAGCCCCAGCATTTT. Translating gives CASRGGGGNQPQHF.

This chain links TRBV7-8 with TRBJ1-5; no reliable D call. CDR3 length: 15 residues. Germline V lookup: CDR1 SGHVS, CDR2 FQNEAQ. The V and J ends lost 5 bases and 0 bases respectively, with 11 bases between them. The CDR3 DNA is TGTGCCAGCAGCCGGTCCGAAAATAGCAATCAGCCCCAGCATTTT. Amino acid sequence: CASSRSENSNQPQHF.